This T cell receptor beta chain emerged from a study of shared T cell receptors in the human thymus. Only in-frame clones appear in the TCRdb table, and some are missing; sequencing was by immunoSEQ multiplex PCR. In the table there are approximately 580,000 clones, around 78% of which are singletons. Only one count was recorded for this clone. Separately, the same data were catalogued under a study of human thymus T cells.

The TCR sequence derives from a boy less than two years old with a congenital heart defect. Sequencing used thymocytes.

CDR3 DNA: TGTGCCAGCAGCTTAACAGGGGGTCATCAATTACAAGAGACCCAGTACTTC. Residues: CASSLTGGHQLQETQYF. V and J are TRBV9 and TRBJ2-5; 8 bases agree with TRBD1. V dropped 4 bases and J dropped 2; count of bases not matched to a gene: 13. This CDR3 has 17 amino acids. In germline, CDR1 is SGDLS, CDR2 YYNGEE.